This T cell receptor (beta chain) was obtained from a study of blood T cell repertoires in COVID-19. About the study: COVID-19 samples from acute and convalescent phases originated in the United States, Italy and Spain.

The method was immunoSEQ multiplex PCR; TCRdb's version includes in-frame clones alone and lacks a portion of them. This sample has 90,000 to 150,000 clones, with roughly four fifths found just once. Germline V gene sequence: CDR1 KGHSH, CDR2 LQKENI. With V trimmed by 2 bases and J by 5 bases, 7 bases remained unmatched. This CDR3 is built from 15 residues. Sequencing was carried out using peripheral blood. This receptor was identified in a human donor in a cohort sampled during active COVID-19. The chain joins TRBV18 to TRBJ1-1; 8 bases align to TRBD1. The CDR3 region has the DNA TGTGCCAGCTCACCAGAAGGACAGGGTCGGACTGAAGCTTTCTTT. Translation: CASSPEGQGRTEAFF.